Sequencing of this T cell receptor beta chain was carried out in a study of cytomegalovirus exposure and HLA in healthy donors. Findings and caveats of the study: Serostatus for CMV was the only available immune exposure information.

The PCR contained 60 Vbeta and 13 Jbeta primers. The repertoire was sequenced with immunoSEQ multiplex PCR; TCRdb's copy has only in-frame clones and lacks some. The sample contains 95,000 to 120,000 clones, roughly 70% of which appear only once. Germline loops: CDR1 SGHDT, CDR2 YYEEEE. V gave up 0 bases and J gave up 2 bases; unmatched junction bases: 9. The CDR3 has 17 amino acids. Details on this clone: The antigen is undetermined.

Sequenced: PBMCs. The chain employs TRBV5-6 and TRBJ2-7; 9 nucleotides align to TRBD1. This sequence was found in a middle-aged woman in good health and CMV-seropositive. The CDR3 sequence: CASSLVWDRVLPYEQYF. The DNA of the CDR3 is TGTGCCAGCAGCTTGGTATGGGACAGGGTATTACCCTACGAGCAGTACTTC.